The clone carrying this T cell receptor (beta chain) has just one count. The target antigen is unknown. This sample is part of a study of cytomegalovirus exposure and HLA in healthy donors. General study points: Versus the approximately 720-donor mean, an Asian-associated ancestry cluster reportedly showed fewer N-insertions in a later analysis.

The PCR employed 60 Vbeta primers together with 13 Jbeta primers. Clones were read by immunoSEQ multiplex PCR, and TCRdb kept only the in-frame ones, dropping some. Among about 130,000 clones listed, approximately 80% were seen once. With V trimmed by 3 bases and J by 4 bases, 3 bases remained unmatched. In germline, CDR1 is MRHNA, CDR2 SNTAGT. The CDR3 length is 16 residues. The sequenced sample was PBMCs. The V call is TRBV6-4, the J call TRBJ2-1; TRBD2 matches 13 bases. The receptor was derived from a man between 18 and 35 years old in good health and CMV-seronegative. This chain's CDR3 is CASSETSGRGYNEQFF. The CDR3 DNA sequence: TGTGCCAGCAGTGAAACTAGCGGGAGGGGTTACAATGAGCAGTTCTTC.